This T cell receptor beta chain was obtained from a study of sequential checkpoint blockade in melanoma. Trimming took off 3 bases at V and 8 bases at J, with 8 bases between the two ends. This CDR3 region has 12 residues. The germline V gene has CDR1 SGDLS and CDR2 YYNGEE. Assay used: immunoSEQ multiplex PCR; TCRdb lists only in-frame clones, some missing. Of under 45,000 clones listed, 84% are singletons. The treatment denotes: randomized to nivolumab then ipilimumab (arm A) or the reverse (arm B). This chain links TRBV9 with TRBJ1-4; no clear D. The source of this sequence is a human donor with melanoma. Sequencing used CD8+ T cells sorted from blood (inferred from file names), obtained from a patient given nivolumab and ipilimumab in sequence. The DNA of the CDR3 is TGTGCCAGCAGCGCCGAGGGCGAAAAACTGTTTTTT. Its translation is CASSAEGEKLFF.